Reported below is one T cell receptor (beta chain). Its antigen is currently unknown. This sample stems from a study of cytomegalovirus exposure and HLA in healthy donors. The primer mix had 60 Vbeta and 13 Jbeta primers. Only in-frame clones appear in the TCRdb table, and some are missing; sequencing was by immunoSEQ multiplex PCR. Of approximately 170,000 clones listed, 65% to 85% are singletons. Study-level results: Several top significant clusters appeared, in a later analysis, to be linked to common viral pathogens. With later analysis, a missense DCLRE1C variant became linked to TCR beta V- and J-gene trimming.

Each of the donors was a healthy bone marrow donor. The receptor was isolated from a male donor in good health and CMV-seronegative. Material for sequencing was PBMCs.

The CDR3 spells CASRGGLGTGELFF. In nucleotides, the CDR3 is TGTGCCAGCAGAGGAGGGTTGGGCACCGGGGAGCTGTTTTTT. The J gene is TRBJ2-2, the V gene TRBV19; D is perhaps TRBD2 (6 bases). V lost 9 bases, J lost 4 bases, and 15 bases lay in between. The CDR3 consists of 14 residues. Germline CDR1 and CDR2: LNHDA and SQIVND (reference sequence).